Following are 3 T cell receptor beta chains from one sample sequenced in a study of blood T cell repertoires in COVID-19 (dated by TCRdb to the early 2020s). The receptor library was made with the immunoSEQ multiplex PCR assay. In TCRdb, the immuneACCESS table is reduced to in-frame sequences with V and J assigned. These tables do not hold every clone; where another copy was compared, an unresolved V gene accounts for under half, and the others remain unexplained. The sample has 50,000 or so clones on record, around nine tenths of them singletons. Clones ranked in the top ten supply about 27% of the sample. Sequenced input: peripheral blood. The source is a human donor in a cohort sampled during active COVID-19.

The gene calls are TRBV19 and TRBJ2-3; weak D call: TRBD2 (5 bases). The V gene lost 6 bases and the J gene lost 1 base, with 14 bases spanning the gap. This CDR3 comprises 15 residues. CDR1 is LNHDA and CDR2 is SQIVND in the germline V gene (reference sequence). CDR3 region: CASRTVSVGTDTQYF. As DNA, the CDR3 is TGTGCCAGTAGGACCGTTAGCGTAGGCACAGATACGCAGTATTTT.

The rearrangement joins TRBV7-9 to TRBJ2-3; unclear D gene. The CDR3 length is 14 residues. V lost 2 bases, J lost 5 bases, and 11 bases lay in between. From germline, CDR1 is SEHNR and CDR2 FQNEAQ (reference sequence). The CDR3 spells CASSLSAVLDTQYF. Written as DNA, the CDR3 is TGTGCCAGCAGCTTATCCGCAGTTTTAGATACGCAGTATTTT.

V usage is TRBV30 and J usage is TRBJ1-2; D gene ambiguous. Germline values: CDR1 GTSNPN, CDR2 SVGIG (reference sequence). CDR3 length equals 13 residues. V lost 3 bases and J lost 8, with 16 bases in between. The CDR3 DNA is TGTGCCTGGAGCGGCCTCGGGGTAGAAGGCTACACCTTC. Translation gives CAWSGLGVEGYTF.